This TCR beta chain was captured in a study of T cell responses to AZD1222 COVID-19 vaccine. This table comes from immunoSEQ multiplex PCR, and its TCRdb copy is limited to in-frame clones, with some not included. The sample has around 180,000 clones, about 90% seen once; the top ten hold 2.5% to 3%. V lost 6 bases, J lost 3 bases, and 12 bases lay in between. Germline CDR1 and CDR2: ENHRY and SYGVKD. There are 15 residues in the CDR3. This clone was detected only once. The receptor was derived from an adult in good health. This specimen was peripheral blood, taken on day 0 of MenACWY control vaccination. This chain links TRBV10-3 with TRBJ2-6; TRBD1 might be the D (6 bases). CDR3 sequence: CAISRTGFGANVLTF. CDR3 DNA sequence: TGTGCCATCAGCCGAACAGGGTTTGGGGCCAACGTCCTGACTTTC.